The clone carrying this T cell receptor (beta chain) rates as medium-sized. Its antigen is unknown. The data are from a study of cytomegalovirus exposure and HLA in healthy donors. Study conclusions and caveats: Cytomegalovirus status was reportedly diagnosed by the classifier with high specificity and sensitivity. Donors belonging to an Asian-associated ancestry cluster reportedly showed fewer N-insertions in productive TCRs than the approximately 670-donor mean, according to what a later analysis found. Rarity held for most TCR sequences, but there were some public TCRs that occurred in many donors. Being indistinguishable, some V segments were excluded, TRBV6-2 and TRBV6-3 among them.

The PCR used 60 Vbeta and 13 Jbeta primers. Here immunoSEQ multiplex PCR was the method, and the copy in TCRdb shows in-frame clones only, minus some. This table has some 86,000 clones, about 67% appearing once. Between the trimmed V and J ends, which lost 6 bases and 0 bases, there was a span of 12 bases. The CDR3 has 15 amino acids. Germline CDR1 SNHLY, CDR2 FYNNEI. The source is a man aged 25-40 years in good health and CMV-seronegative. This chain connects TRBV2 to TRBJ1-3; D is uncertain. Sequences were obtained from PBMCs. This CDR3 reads CASREETISGNTIYF. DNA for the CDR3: TGTGCCAGCAGGGAGGAGACAATCTCTGGAAACACCATATATTTT.